Listed below are T cell receptor beta chains from one sample, sequenced in a study of CD8+ T cells in alopecia areata. The table came from immunoSEQ multiplex PCR; TCRdb's copy has only in-frame clones and leaves some out. The sample has more than 150,000 clones, approximately 51% seen once; the top ten hold about a tenth. Sequenced material: CD8+ T cells sorted from blood, taken between weeks 51 and 54, from a patient treated with tofacitinib. These receptors were obtained from a human donor with alopecia areata. CDR3s include the opening cysteine and the closing phenylalanine or tryptophan. The order of the fields is J gene, CDR3 length, V gene, clone size, D gene, CDR3 protein, CDR3 DNA. The D gene is left open where the match is weak. Some rows have no size entry. The others give once, few or many, or a class for an expanded clone.

J: TRBJ2-7; length: 15; V: TRBV27; size: .; D: .; CDR3: CASSRSGTAPYEQYF; DNA: TGTGCCAGCAGTCGTTCCGGGACGGCCCCCTACGAGCAGTACTTC
J: TRBJ1-1; length: 12; V: TRBV30; size: .; D: .; CDR3: CAWNREATEAFF; DNA: TGTGCCTGGAATAGGGAAGCGACTGAAGCTTTCTTT
J: TRBJ1-1; length: 14; V: TRBV9; size: once; D: .; CDR3: CASSVGGENTEAFF; DNA: TGTGCCAGCAGCGTAGGAGGGGAGAACACTGAAGCTTTCTTT
J: TRBJ2-3; length: 16; V: TRBV6-5; size: .; D: .; CDR3: CASSYSSWGSTDTQYF; DNA: TGTGCCAGCAGTTACTCGTCTTGGGGGAGCACAGATACGCAGTATTTT
J: TRBJ2-7; length: 13; V: TRBV6-5; size: once; D: .; CDR3: CASSRSQRYEQYF; DNA: TGTGCCAGCAGCCGATCCCAGAGATACGAGCAGTACTTC
J: TRBJ2-5; length: 15; V: TRBV29-1; size: .; D: TRBD1; CDR3: CSVEEWDRVQETQYF; DNA: TGCAGCGTTGAAGAATGGGACAGGGTCCAAGAGACCCAGTACTTC
J: TRBJ1-1; length: 14; V: TRBV28; size: .; D: TRBD1; CDR3: CASSLLGTVDGAFF; DNA: TGTGCCAGCAGTCTTCTCGGGACAGTCGATGGGGCTTTCTTT
J: TRBJ2-2; length: 15; V: TRBV5-6; size: few; D: TRBD1; CDR3: CASSWDSWGTGELFF; DNA: TGTGCCAGCAGCTGGGACAGCTGGGGCACCGGGGAGCTGTTTTTT
J: TRBJ1-2; length: 13; V: TRBV10-3; size: .; D: .; CDR3: CAISADHNYGYTF; DNA: TGTGCCATCAGTGCGGACCACAACTATGGCTACACCTTC
J: TRBJ2-3; length: 15; V: TRBV7-9; size: few; D: .; CDR3: CASSPKSGPTDTQYF; DNA: TGTGCCAGCAGCCCGAAATCGGGACCGACAGATACGCAGTATTTT
J: TRBJ2-2; length: 13; V: TRBV27; size: .; D: .; CDR3: CASSSGGIGELFF; DNA: TGTGCCAGCTCCTCAGGGGGGATCGGGGAGCTGTTTTTT
J: TRBJ2-7; length: 15; V: TRBV7-8; size: once; D: TRBD1; CDR3: CASSPSRDRGYEQYF; DNA: TGTGCCAGCAGCCCGTCCCGGGACAGGGGTTACGAGCAGTACTTC
J: TRBJ2-7; length: 13; V: TRBV5-6; size: .; D: .; CDR3: CASSEDANYEQYF; DNA: TGTGCCAGCAGCGAGGACGCAAACTACGAGCAGTACTTC
J: TRBJ2-5; length: 15; V: TRBV5-4; size: .; D: .; CDR3: CASSLYRTGEETQYF; DNA: TGTGCCAGCAGCTTGTATCGGACGGGGGAAGAGACCCAGTACTTC
J: TRBJ1-1; length: 13; V: TRBV29-1; size: few; D: .; CDR3: CSVVNTLDTEAFF; DNA: TGCAGCGTTGTTAATACTTTGGACACTGAAGCTTTCTTT
J: TRBJ2-7; length: 15; V: TRBV7-9; size: few; D: .; CDR3: CASSRTAESSYEQYF; DNA: TGTGCCAGCAGCCGGACAGCCGAGAGCTCCTACGAGCAGTACTTC
J: TRBJ1-6; length: 13; V: TRBV7-8; size: large; D: TRBD1; CDR3: CASSDTGDSPLHF; DNA: TGTGCCAGCAGCGACACAGGGGATTCACCCCTCCACTTT
J: TRBJ1-1; length: 11; V: TRBV13; size: .; D: .; CDR3: CASSFTTEAFF; DNA: TGTGCCAGCAGCTTTACCACTGAAGCTTTCTTT
J: TRBJ2-3; length: 16; V: TRBV9; size: .; D: .; CDR3: CASSPTGAGITDTQYF; DNA: TGTGCCAGCAGCCCCACGGGGGCGGGGATCACAGATACGCAGTATTTT
J: TRBJ2-7; length: 13; V: TRBV9; size: .; D: .; CDR3: CASSVGSSYEQYF; DNA: TGTGCCAGCAGCGTAGGGAGTTCCTACGAGCAGTACTTC
J: TRBJ1-1; length: 14; V: TRBV6-5; size: .; D: TRBD1; CDR3: CASSYRGPNTEAFF; DNA: TGTGCCAGCAGCTACAGGGGACCCAACACTGAAGCTTTCTTT
J: TRBJ1-4; length: 14; V: TRBV25-1; size: .; D: .; CDR3: CASKSLATNEKLFF; DNA: TGTGCCAGCAAGAGTCTCGCAACTAATGAAAAACTGTTTTTT
J: TRBJ2-7; length: 15; V: TRBV5-1; size: .; D: .; CDR3: CASKPADGSTYEQYF; DNA: TGCGCCAGCAAACCTGCTGACGGCAGTACCTACGAGCAGTACTTC
J: TRBJ2-3; length: 14; V: TRBV10-3; size: .; D: .; CDR3: CAICETGVTDTQYF; DNA: TGTGCCATCTGCGAGACAGGAGTCACAGATACGCAGTATTTT
J: TRBJ1-4; length: 16; V: TRBV30; size: .; D: .; CDR3: CAWSLPRYQANEKLFF; DNA: TGTGCCTGGAGTCTTCCACGTTACCAGGCGAATGAAAAACTGTTTTTT
J: TRBJ2-3; length: 11; V: TRBV20-1; size: few; D: .; CDR3: CSARVTDTQYF; DNA: TGCAGTGCTAGAGTCACAGATACGCAGTATTTT
J: TRBJ1-1; length: 13; V: TRBV7-6; size: .; D: .; CDR3: CASSSGYNTEAFF; DNA: TGTGCCAGCAGCTCAGGCTACAACACTGAAGCTTTCTTT
J: TRBJ1-5; length: 16; V: TRBV4-1; size: few; D: .; CDR3: CASSQVPGANNQPQHF; DNA: TGCGCCAGCAGCCAAGTACCGGGGGCTAACAATCAGCCCCAGCATTTT
J: TRBJ2-3; length: 11; V: TRBV9; size: .; D: .; CDR3: CASSGEGTQYF; DNA: TGTGCCAGCAGCGGTGAAGGTACGCAGTATTTT
J: TRBJ1-5; length: 12; V: TRBV29-1; size: .; D: .; CDR3: CSVGQRNQPQHF; DNA: TGCAGCGTTGGACAGCGCAATCAGCCCCAGCATTTT
J: TRBJ2-1; length: 18; V: TRBV7-8; size: .; D: TRBD2; CDR3: CASSPGLAGSSSYNEQFF; DNA: TGTGCCAGCAGCCCCGGACTAGCGGGATCGAGCTCCTACAATGAGCAGTTCTTC
J: TRBJ2-5; length: 14; V: TRBV2; size: few; D: .; CDR3: CASSEVGQGETQYF; DNA: TGTGCCAGCAGTGAAGTGGGGCAGGGGGAGACCCAGTACTTC
J: TRBJ2-7; length: 20; V: TRBV10-3; size: many; D: .; CDR3: CAISDRGTPNGGPSGYEQYF; DNA: TGTGCCATCAGTGATAGGGGGACCCCGAATGGAGGACCTTCAGGCTACGAGCAGTACTTC
J: TRBJ2-7; length: 15; V: TRBV5-1; size: .; D: .; CDR3: CASSDRDRSSYEQYF; DNA: TGCGCCAGCAGCGACCGGGACCGGAGCTCCTACGAGCAGTACTTC
J: TRBJ2-7; length: 14; V: TRBV30; size: .; D: .; CDR3: CAWSVEGTSYEQYF; DNA: TGTGCCTGGAGTGTGGAAGGGACTTCCTACGAGCAGTACTTC
J: TRBJ1-1; length: 13; V: TRBV29-1; size: .; D: TRBD1; CDR3: CSARQGLNTEAFF; DNA: TGCAGCGCACGACAGGGCCTGAACACTGAAGCTTTCTTT
J: TRBJ2-2; length: 14; V: TRBV10-3; size: .; D: .; CDR3: CAISAPVNTGELFF; DNA: TGTGCCATCAGCGCCCCAGTGAACACCGGGGAGCTGTTTTTT
J: TRBJ2-7; length: 14; V: TRBV5-1; size: .; D: .; CDR3: CASSSKGVFDEQYF; DNA: TGCGCCAGCAGCTCCAAAGGGGTTTTCGACGAGCAGTACTTC
J: TRBJ2-6; length: 16; V: TRBV7-2; size: .; D: .; CDR3: CASSFQGSSGANVLTF; DNA: TGTGCCAGCAGCTTTCAGGGAAGCTCTGGGGCCAACGTCCTGACTTTC
J: TRBJ2-2; length: 12; V: TRBV7-8; size: .; D: .; CDR3: CASSSGTGELFF; DNA: TGTGCCAGCAGCTCAGGGACCGGGGAGCTGTTTTTT
J: TRBJ1-4; length: 14; V: TRBV27; size: .; D: .; CDR3: CASSLLGGDEKLFF; DNA: TGTGCCAGCAGTTTATTAGGGGGGGATGAAAAACTGTTTTTT